These 2 T cell receptor beta chains share one sample of origin, sequenced in a study of human T cells and chemical hapten exposure. Time point: patch test 1, 2 weeks after DPC sensitization. As for treatment: therapeutic diphenylcyclopropenone sensitization with weekly scalp DPC. MiXCR, applied by TCRdb to the RACE reads, yields one record per CDR3 protein. Of about 120,000 distinct CDR3 sequences listed, 12% were seen once; the top ten hold around 1.5%. Here the sequenced sample was whole blood, taken in connection with sensitization to the hapten diphenylcyclopropenone (DPC). These receptors were obtained from a woman aged 45 to 65 with alopecia areata. Some clones in this sample may be carry-over from other donors' samples.

This clonotype showed up many times. This sequence joins TRBV12-3 or TRBV12-4 and TRBJ2-2; 9 nucleotides line up with TRBD1. The trim removed 6 bases at V and 5 bases at J, leaving 7 bases unmatched. This CDR3 contains 15 residues. Here the CDR3 reads CASSTGQGTTGELFF. The CDR3 nucleotides are TGTGCCAGCAGCACCGGACAGGGGACAACCGGGGAGCTGTTTTTT.

CDR3 sequence: CASSSGTNEKLFF. For the CDR3, the DNA is TGTGCCAGCTCAAGCGGGACTAATGAAAAACTGTTTTTT. This chain uses TRBV18 with TRBJ1-4, with D unresolved. Trimming removed 5 bases at V and 2 bases at J, with 6 bases between. Germline V gives CDR1 KGHSH, CDR2 LQKENI. The CDR3 covers 13 residues.